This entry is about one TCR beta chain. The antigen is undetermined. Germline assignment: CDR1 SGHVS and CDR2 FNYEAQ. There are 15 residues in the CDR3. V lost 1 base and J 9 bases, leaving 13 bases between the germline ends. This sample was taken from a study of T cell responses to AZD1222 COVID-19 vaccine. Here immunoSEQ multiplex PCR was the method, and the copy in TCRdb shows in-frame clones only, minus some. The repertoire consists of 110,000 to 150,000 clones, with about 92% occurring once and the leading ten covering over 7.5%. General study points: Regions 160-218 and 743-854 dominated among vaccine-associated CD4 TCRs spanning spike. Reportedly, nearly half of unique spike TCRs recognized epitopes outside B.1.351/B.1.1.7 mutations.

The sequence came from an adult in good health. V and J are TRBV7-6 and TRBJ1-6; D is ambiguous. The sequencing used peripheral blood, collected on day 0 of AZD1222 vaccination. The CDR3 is CASSLGLPLGSPLHF. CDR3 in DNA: TGTGCCAGCAGCTTAGGCCTGCCCTTGGGTTCACCCCTCCACTTT.